The 32 T cell receptor beta chains listed next were all sequenced from one sample in a study of OX40 agonist ivuxolimab in advanced cancers. The protocol was immunoSEQ multiplex PCR, while the TCRdb copy is restricted to in-frame clones and leaves out a portion. The repertoire includes about 90,000 clones, about 90% of them detected once, and 6% to 7.5% sits in the top ten. The sequenced sample was CD4+ or CD8+ T cells sorted from blood, obtained in a trial of the OX40 agonist ivuxolimab. These receptors all stem from an adult with an advanced solid tumor such as melanoma, head and neck, liver or kidney cancer.

V usage is TRBV27 and J usage is TRBJ2-7; D may be TRBD1 or TRBD2 (5 bases each). The CDR3 runs 13 residues. With 8 bases removed from V and 0 bases from J, the gap between germline ends came to 11 bases. Germline-derived CDR1 and CDR2 are MNHEY and SMNVEV (reference sequence). The CDR3 nucleotides read TGTGCCAGCGCTCGGGGCAGCTCCTACGAGCAGTACTTC. It encodes CASARGSSYEQYF.

Comments on this clone: Other nucleotide sequences from this sample produce the same CDR3. As DNA, the CDR3 is TGTGCCAGCAGCGCTAGCGGGAGCTCCTACAATGAGCAGTTCTTC. This sequence encodes CASSASGSSYNEQFF. The chain couples TRBV9 to TRBJ2-1; 10 bases match TRBD2. Trimming removed 3 bases from V and 0 bases from J; junction bases left unmatched: 0. CDR3 size: 15 residues. Germline-derived CDR1 and CDR2 are SGDLS and YYNGEE.

This clone was picked up one time. The V call is TRBV7-6, the J call TRBJ1-1, with unresolved D. The V and J ends lost 1 base and 1 base respectively, with 4 bases between them. The length of the CDR3 is 13 residues. The germline V gene encodes CDR1 SGHVS and CDR2 FNYEAQ. In DNA form, the CDR3 reads TGTGCCAGCAGCTTAGATACGAACACTGAAGCTTTCTTT. Amino acids: CASSLDTNTEAFF.

The gene calls are TRBV29-1 and TRBJ2-3, with D maybe TRBD2 (6 bases). The CDR3 has 16 residues. Trimming took off 3 bases at V and 4 bases at J, with 20 bases between the two ends. The germline CDR1 and CDR2 sequences are SQVTM and ANQGSEA. Here the CDR3 DNA reads TGCAGCGTTGAGGGAGGAACGGTGGGTGTGGCAGATACGCAGTATTTT. This gives the protein CSVEGGTVGVADTQYF.

The chain carries TRBV30 and TRBJ1-4; D is uncertain. The ends were cut back, 3 bases at V and 4 bases at J, with 3 bases in the middle. Germline-derived CDR1 and CDR2 are GTSNPN and SVGIG (reference sequence). CDR3 length: 11 amino acids. CDR3 sequence (DNA): TGTGCCTGGAGAAGTAATGAAAAACTGTTTTTT. The encoded protein is CAWRSNEKLFF.

This clone was recorded only once. The rearrangement uses TRBV7-6 and TRBJ2-1; TRBD2 matches 9 bases. Trimming removed 2 bases from V and 0 bases from J; junction bases left unmatched: 5. The CDR3 has 17 residues. The germline V gene encodes CDR1 SGHVS and CDR2 FNYEAQ. The CDR3 DNA is TGTGCCAGCAGCTTACGGCCAGCGGGGGGCTCCTACAATGAGCAGTTCTTC. It codes for CASSLRPAGGSYNEQFF.

This sequence joins TRBV6-6 and TRBJ1-2; D is possibly TRBD1 (6 bases). This CDR3 spans 13 amino acids. Germline loops: CDR1 MNHNY, CDR2 SVGAGI (reference sequence). V lost 4 bases to trimming and J lost 4 bases, with 10 bases between them. CDR3 nucleotides: TGTGCCAGCAGTTTACAGGGTCTCTATGGCTACACCTTC. This encodes CASSLQGLYGYTF.

The chain couples TRBV12-5 to TRBJ1-1; D perhaps matches TRBD1 (6 bases). Germline CDR1 and CDR2: LGHNT and FRNRAP. CDR3 size: 16 residues. Deletions cut 2 bases from V and 0 bases from J, with 13 bases between. The CDR3 loop reads CASGLRQGSLNTEAFF. The CDR3 DNA follows: TGTGCTAGTGGTTTGCGGCAGGGGAGCCTGAACACTGAAGCTTTCTTT.

This clone turned up a few times. The rearrangement uses TRBV27 and TRBJ2-2, with TRBD2 matching over 7 bases. V lost 5 bases, J lost 2 bases, and 2 bases stayed unmatched. The CDR3 loop spans 14 amino acids. The germline V gene encodes CDR1 MNHEY and CDR2 SMNVEV (reference sequence). This CDR3 reads CASSGGVNTGELFF. The CDR3 coding sequence is TGTGCCAGCAGTGGGGGGGTAAACACCGGGGAGCTGTTTTTT.

The chain links TRBV10-3 to TRBJ1-2, with no clear D. This CDR3 has 13 amino acids. The germline CDR1 and CDR2 sequences are ENHRY and SYGVKD. V was clipped by 2 bases and J by 4 bases, with 8 bases between them. In nucleotides, the CDR3 is TGTGCCATCAGTGAGAAGGCCCTCTATGGCTACACCTTC. This translates into CAISEKALYGYTF.

The chain is built from TRBV6-1 and TRBJ2-2; D not certain. The CDR3 has 14 amino acids. V lost 7 bases, J lost 4 bases, and 13 bases lay in between. Germline-derived CDR1 and CDR2 are MNHNS and SASEGT. In DNA form, the CDR3 reads TGTGCCAGCATGCAGGCCGCCGTCACCGGGGAGCTGTTTTTT. This encodes CASMQAAVTGELFF.

This clone appeared a few times. The chain couples TRBV6-4 to TRBJ2-2; D is perhaps TRBD2 (5 bases). V lost 0 bases to trimming and J lost 0 bases, with 5 bases between them. This CDR3 is built from 15 residues. Germline V CDR1 and CDR2: MRHNA, SNTAGT. CDR3 nucleotides: TGTGCCAGCAGTGACTCTAGCGCGAACACCGGGGAGCTGTTTTTT. Encoded protein: CASSDSSANTGELFF.

The rearrangement joins TRBV4-2 to TRBJ1-3; the D gene is possibly TRBD1 (6 bases). CDR1 is LGHNA and CDR2 is YNFKEQ in the germline V gene. CDR3 size: 16 residues. The V end lost 4 bases, the J end lost 2 bases, and 15 bases lay between the germline ends. CDR3 amino acids: CASSPTDSWTGNTIYF. In DNA, the CDR3 is TGTGCCAGCAGCCCAACGGACAGTTGGACTGGAAACACCATATATTTT.

This clone has more than one count but fewer than ten. This same CDR3 is encoded by further DNA sequences in the sample. The chain joins TRBV4-2 to TRBJ1-1; TRBD1 is a possible D gene (5 bases). The germline CDR1 and CDR2 sequences are LGHNA and YNFKEQ. The CDR3 is made up of 14 amino acids. Trimming took off 0 bases at V and 4 bases at J, with 9 bases between the two ends. CDR3 sequence (DNA): TGTGCCAGCAGCCAAGATGCAGGGAGCACTGAAGCTTTCTTT. This encodes CASSQDAGSTEAFF.

The V and J genes are TRBV19 and TRBJ1-1, with TRBD1 matching over 7 bases. V was clipped by 3 bases and J by 2 bases; unmatched bases: 3. The CDR3 consists of 14 residues. Germline V lookup: CDR1 LNHDA, CDR2 SQIVND (reference sequence). The CDR3 region is CASSMGQTNTEAFF. The DNA for the CDR3 is TGTGCCAGTAGTATGGGACAGACCAACACTGAAGCTTTCTTT. Full variable domain (remainder filled in from reference TRBV19 and TRBJ1-1): DGGITQSPKYLFRKEGQNVTLSCEQNLNHDAMYWYRQDPGQGLRLIYYSQIVNDFQKGDIAEGYSVSREKKESFPLTVTSAQKNPTAFYLCASSMGQTNTEAFFGQGTRLTVV.

This clone was recorded a few times. CDR3 protein: CASSKTSSYNEQFF. DNA of the CDR3: TGTGCCAGCAGTAAAACGAGCTCCTACAATGAGCAGTTCTTC. V usage is TRBV6-5 and J usage is TRBJ2-1, with no clear D. The germline V gene has CDR1 MNHEY and CDR2 SVGAGI. Trimming shortened V by 5 bases and J by 0 bases, and 8 bases separated the two germline ends. CDR3 size: 14 residues.

This clone has only a few counts. The junction shows a germline mismatch at one end, possibly a read error. The CDR3 sequence is CAGRGRSPIYEQYF. The CDR3 DNA reads as TGTGCCGGGAGGGGCCGGTCACCTATCTACGAGCAGTACTTC. The chain recombines TRBV30 with TRBJ2-7, with TRBD2 identical over 7 bases. The CDR3 has 14 residues. Germline CDR1 is GTSNPN and CDR2 is SVGIG (reference sequence).

This clone was found a few times. This chain links TRBV30 with TRBJ2-5; D could derive from TRBD1 or TRBD2 (7 bases each). The CDR3 is made up of 14 amino acids. Between the trimmed V and J ends, which lost 3 bases and 5 bases, there was a span of 16 bases. Germline CDR1 reads GTSNPN; CDR2 reads SVGIG (reference sequence). The CDR3 loop is CAWSSGGVRETQYF. CDR3 in DNA: TGTGCCTGGAGCTCAGGGGGGGTACGGGAGACCCAGTACTTC.

This clone was seen only once. This sequence joins TRBV4-1 and TRBJ2-7; the D is unclear. CDR1 is MGHRA and CDR2 is YSYEKL in the germline V gene. Between the trimmed V and J ends, which lost 3 bases and 0 bases, there was a span of 15 bases. CDR3 size: 16 residues. The CDR3 sequence: CASSHGQALSSYEQYF. DNA of the CDR3: TGCGCCAGCAGCCACGGGCAGGCCCTAAGCTCCTACGAGCAGTACTTC.

This clone is medium-sized. This chain uses TRBV6-5 with TRBJ2-7; weak D call: TRBD1 (5 bases). Germline V gene sequence: CDR1 MNHEY, CDR2 SVGAGI. This CDR3 is built from 13 residues. Trimming removed 5 bases at V and 1 base at J, with 9 bases between. CDR3 loop: CASSTQDSYEQYF. The CDR3 coding sequence is TGTGCCAGCAGTACACAGGATTCCTACGAGCAGTACTTC.

The V and J genes are TRBV6-1 and TRBJ2-2, with a weak D call TRBD1 (6 bases). The V gene's germline CDR1 is MNHNS and CDR2 SASEGT. The V end was cut by 9 bases, the J end by 5 bases, with 19 bases between. The CDR3 has 15 residues. The CDR3 region has the DNA TGTGCCAGGGGGGAACAGGGTCTTGGGACCGGGGAGCTGTTTTTT. This translates into CARGEQGLGTGELFF.

The V gene is TRBV6-1, the J gene TRBJ2-7, with D hard to call. Germline V gene lookup returns CDR1 MNHNS and CDR2 SASEGT. Trimming took off 4 bases at V and 6 bases at J, with 7 bases between the two ends. The CDR3 length is 11 residues. The CDR3 DNA reads as TGTGCCAGCAGTGTTTACTCCGAGCAGTACTTC. As protein: CASSVYSEQYF.

V usage is TRBV7-9 and J usage is TRBJ2-1; 13 nucleotides match TRBD2. This CDR3 contains 17 residues. The J segment lost 7 bases and the V segment lost 7 bases, leaving 13 bases of the junction unmatched. Per the germline V gene, CDR1 is SEHNR and CDR2 is FQNEAQ (reference sequence). CDR3 nucleotide sequence: TGTGCCAGCAATCTAGCTCGGACTAGCGGGAGAAGTAATGAGCAGTTCTTC. Protein: CASNLARTSGRSNEQFF.

The rearrangement links TRBV7-2 to TRBJ2-7; D is undetermined. Germline lookup yields CDR1 SGHTA and CDR2 FQGNSA. V gave up 2 bases and J gave up 2 bases, with 10 bases separating them. The length of the CDR3 is 14 residues. The CDR3 DNA reads TGTGCCAGCAGCTTATCACCAACAACCTACGAGCAGTACTTC. Translation gives CASSLSPTTYEQYF.

This chain links TRBV19 with TRBJ1-2, with D hard to call. There are 14 residues in the CDR3. V dropped 3 bases and J dropped 3 bases, with 11 bases sitting between them. Germline-derived CDR1 and CDR2 are LNHDA and SQIVND (reference sequence). The CDR3 reads CASSIAREDYGYTF. The DNA for the CDR3 is TGTGCCAGTAGTATCGCCCGAGAGGACTATGGCTACACCTTC.

The rearrangement uses TRBV5-1 and TRBJ1-1; D ambiguous. There are 11 residues in the CDR3. Trimming cost V 8 bases and J 4 bases, with 9 bases left between them. Germline CDR1 is SGHRS and CDR2 is YFSETQ. This CDR3 reads CASSTPTEAFF. CDR3 nucleotide sequence: TGCGCCAGTAGTACCCCCACTGAAGCTTTCTTT.

In its sample, this clone was seen once. This sequence joins TRBV2 and TRBJ2-5; D is perhaps TRBD1 or TRBD2 (6 bases each). Germline CDR1 reads SNHLY; CDR2 reads FYNNEI. The CDR3 has 17 residues. The V end lost 2 bases, the J end lost 5 bases, and 21 bases lay between the germline ends. This CDR3 reads CASSEFTGGGAGETQYF. Written as DNA, the CDR3 is TGTGCCAGCAGTGAATTTACCGGGGGCGGCGCGGGTGAGACCCAGTACTTC. The whole variable domain, filled in from reference TRBV2 and TRBJ2-5, reads EPEVTQTPSHQVTQMGQEVILRCVPISNHLYFYWYRQILGQKVEFLVSFYNNEISEKSEIFDDQFSVERPDGSNFTLKIRSTKLEDSAMYFCASSEFTGGGAGETQYFGPGTRLLVL.

The rearrangement uses TRBV11-1 and TRBJ1-1, with TRBD1 matching over 7 bases. J lost 3 bases, V lost 5 bases, and 21 bases had no gene match. This CDR3 is built from 19 residues. Germline V gene lookup returns CDR1 SGHAT and CDR2 FQDESV (reference sequence). CDR3 DNA: TGTGCCAGCAGCGCCACGTCCGGGACAGATTCTTTGAGGGACACTGAAGCTTTCTTT. This codes for CASSATSGTDSLRDTEAFF. The variable domain in full, with the rest retrieved from reference TRBV11-1 and TRBJ1-1, is EAEVAQSPRYKITEKSQAVAFWCDPISGHATLYWYRQILGQGPELLVQFQDESVVDDSQLPKDRFSAERLKGVDSTLKIQPAELGDSAMYLCASSATSGTDSLRDTEAFFGQGTRLTVV.

V gene TRBV29-1 combines with J gene TRBJ2-7; either TRBD1 or TRBD2 may fit D (5 bases each). The CDR3 sequence is 12 residues long. Between the trimmed V and J ends, which lost 3 bases and 7 bases, there was a span of 13 bases. The germline V gene has CDR1 SQVTM and CDR2 ANQGSEA. CDR3 residues: CSVDRGSREQYF. Written as DNA, the CDR3 is TGCAGCGTTGATCGGGGCTCGAGAGAGCAGTACTTC.

The chain combines TRBV7-3 with TRBJ2-1; TRBD2 aligns across 8 bases. The CDR3 contains 14 residues. Germline loops: CDR1 SGHTA, CDR2 FQGTGA. The V and J ends lost 3 bases and 7 bases, in that order; junction bases with no gene match: 5. The CDR3 protein is CASSFLGTRNEQFF. The CDR3 nucleotides read TGTGCCAGCAGCTTCCTAGGGACTAGAAATGAGCAGTTCTTC.

This clone was found a few times. The CDR3, as DNA: TGTGCCAGCAGCTTAGGTCTGAGCTCCTACGAGCAGTACTTC. Translated: CASSLGLSSYEQYF. The chain is built from TRBV7-2 and TRBJ2-7, with D uncertain. V was trimmed by 1 base and J by 0 bases, leaving 7 bases between them. The germline V gene has CDR1 SGHTA and CDR2 FQGNSA. This CDR3 has 14 amino acids.

The J gene is TRBJ2-3, the V gene TRBV11-3, with D unclear. V lost 1 base and J lost 14, with 13 bases in between. CDR3 length equals 12 residues. CDR1 is SGHNT, CDR2 YENEEA, per germline. CDR3 nucleotides: TGTGCCAGCAGCTTAGTAGGCCCAATGTCGTATTTT. It encodes CASSLVGPMSYF.